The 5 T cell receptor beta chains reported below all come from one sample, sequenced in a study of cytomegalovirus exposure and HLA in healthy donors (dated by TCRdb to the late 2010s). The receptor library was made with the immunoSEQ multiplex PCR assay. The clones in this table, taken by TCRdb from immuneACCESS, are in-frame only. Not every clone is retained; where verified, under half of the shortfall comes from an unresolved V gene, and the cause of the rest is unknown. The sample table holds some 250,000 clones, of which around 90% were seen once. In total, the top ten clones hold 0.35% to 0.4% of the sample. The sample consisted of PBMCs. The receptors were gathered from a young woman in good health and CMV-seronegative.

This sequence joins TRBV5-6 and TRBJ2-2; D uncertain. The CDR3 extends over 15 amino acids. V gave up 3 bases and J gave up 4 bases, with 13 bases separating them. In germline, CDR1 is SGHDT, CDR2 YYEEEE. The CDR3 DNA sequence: TGTGCCAGCAGCTACAATTTACGCGGCACCGGGGAGCTGTTTTTT. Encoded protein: CASSYNLRGTGELFF.

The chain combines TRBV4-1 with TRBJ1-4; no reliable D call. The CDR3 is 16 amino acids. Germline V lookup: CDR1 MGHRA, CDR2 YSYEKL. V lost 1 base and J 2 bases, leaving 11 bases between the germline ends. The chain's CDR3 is CASSQVRTLTNEKLFF. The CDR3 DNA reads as TGCGCCAGCAGCCAAGTACGGACTCTTACTAATGAAAAACTGTTTTTT.

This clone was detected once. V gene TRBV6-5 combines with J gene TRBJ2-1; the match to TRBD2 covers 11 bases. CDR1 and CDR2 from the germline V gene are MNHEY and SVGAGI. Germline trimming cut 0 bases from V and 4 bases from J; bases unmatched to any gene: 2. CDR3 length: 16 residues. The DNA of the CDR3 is TGTGCCAGCAGTTACTCTAGCGGGGGGGTGTACAATGAGCAGTTCTTC. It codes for CASSYSSGGVYNEQFF.

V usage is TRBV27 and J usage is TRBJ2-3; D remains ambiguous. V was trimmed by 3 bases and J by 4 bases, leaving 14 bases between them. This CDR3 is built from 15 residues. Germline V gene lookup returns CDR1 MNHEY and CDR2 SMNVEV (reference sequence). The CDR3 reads CASSFRSENPDTQYF. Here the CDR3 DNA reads TGTGCCAGCAGTTTTCGGTCCGAAAACCCAGATACGCAGTATTTT.

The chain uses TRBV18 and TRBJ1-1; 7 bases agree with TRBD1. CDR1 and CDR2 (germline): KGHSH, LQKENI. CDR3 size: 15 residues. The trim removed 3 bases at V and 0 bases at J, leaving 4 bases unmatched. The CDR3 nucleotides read TGTGCCAGCTCACCCTCCAGGGGGGTGAACACTGAAGCTTTCTTT. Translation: CASSPSRGVNTEAFF.